These 17 T cell receptor beta chains were sequenced from one sample in a study of regulatory T cells in long-lasting Graves disease. Researchers made TCR beta libraries by using iRepertoire HTBI primers and running Arm-PCR on CDR3 regions. Using its own MiXCR run on the multiplex PCR reads, TCRdb lists one record per CDR3 protein. The sample has some 330,000 distinct CDR3 sequences, about an eighth seen once; the top ten hold approximately 17%. Regarding time point: newly diagnosed GD, antithyroid drugs for less than 3 months. From PBMCs, RNA was extracted and then used to make the TCR library. These data also featured in a second study, about T cells in Graves' hyperthyroidism and ophthalmopathy.

The sequencing here drew on peripheral blood mononuclear cells (PBMCs), taken at new diagnosis, from a patient treated with antithyroid drugs. These receptors originate from a woman between 18 and 29 years old with Graves disease.

The V and J genes are TRBV6-2 or TRBV6-3 and TRBJ2-7, with 9 bases that match TRBD2. With the DNA end fitting TRBJ2-3 better, the J assignment may be wrong. The CDR3 sequence is 16 residues long. The germline V gene encodes CDR1 MNHEY and CDR2 SVGEGT. In DNA, the CDR3 is TGTGCCAGCAGTTCGCGGTCTAGCGGGATAGCAGATACGCAGTATTTT. Its protein product is CASSSRSSGIADTQYF.

This clonotype was seen ten or more times. The V and J genes are TRBV20-1 and TRBJ1-5; D remains ambiguous. This CDR3 region has 14 residues. Trimming cost V 1 base and J 6 bases, with 13 bases left between them. Germline loops: CDR1 DFQATT, CDR2 SNEGSKA (reference sequence). CDR3 bases: TGCAGTGCTAGAGTTGGCGGGATTGGTCAGCCCCAGCATTTT. Its protein product is CSARVGGIGQPQHF.

The table lists this clonotype with many counts. This chain links TRBV20-1 with TRBJ2-7; 8 bases are shared with TRBD1. With 0 bases clipped from V and 7 bases from J, the junction kept 5 bases outside the gene matches. CDR3 size: 13 residues. Germline V gene sequence: CDR1 DFQATT, CDR2 SNEGSKA (reference sequence). The CDR3 here is CSARDTGDREQYF. CDR3 sequence (DNA): TGCAGTGCTAGAGATACAGGGGACAGGGAGCAGTACTTC.

This clonotype appeared many times. The CDR3 protein is CASSPGTVSETQYF. The CDR3 DNA reads TGTGCCAGCAGCCCCGGGACGGTGTCGGAGACCCAGTACTTC. This rearrangement joins TRBV13 to TRBJ2-5; perhaps D is TRBD1 or TRBD2 (5 bases each). V lost 5 bases and J lost 5, with 15 bases in between. The germline V gene has CDR1 PRHDT and CDR2 FYEKMQ (reference sequence). CDR3 size: 14 residues.

The sample holds one count of this clonotype. The rearrangement uses TRBV29-1 and TRBJ1-2, with 7 positions matching TRBD1. V was clipped by 4 bases and J by 0 bases; unmatched bases: 11. Looked up from germline, CDR1 is SQVTM and CDR2 is ANQGSEA. This CDR3 contains 16 residues. CDR3 bases: TGCAGCGTTGCAGAGAGGACAGGCCTTCCTAACTATGGCTACACCTTC. Its protein is CSVAERTGLPNYGYTF.

This clonotype was seen repeatedly, ten times or more. The chain joins TRBV6-9 to TRBJ2-3; the D call may be TRBD1 or TRBD2 (5 bases each). The CDR3 runs to 16 residues. With 3 bases removed from V and 0 bases from J, the gap between germline ends came to 13 bases. CDR1 is MNHGY, CDR2 SVAAGI, per germline. DNA for the CDR3: TGTGCCAGCAGTTACATCCCGGGACGGAGCACAGATACGCAGTATTTT. Translation gives CASSYIPGRSTDTQYF.

This clonotype was picked up a small number of times. J is TRBJ2-1 and V is TRBV9; perhaps D is TRBD1 or TRBD2 (5 bases each). The V and J ends lost 4 bases and 13 bases respectively, with 15 bases between them. The CDR3 runs to 12 residues. Germline V CDR1 and CDR2: SGDLS, YYNGEE. DNA for the CDR3: TGTGCCAGCAGCCCCACCCGGGACGTACAGTTCTTC. It encodes CASSPTRDVQFF.

The rearrangement joins TRBV14 to TRBJ2-1, with 13 bases aligning to TRBD2. CDR1 and CDR2 from the germline V gene are SGHDN and FVKESK. This CDR3 has 16 amino acids. V lost 5 bases and J lost 12; bases outside the gene matches: 13. CDR3 region: CASSSPGTSGILRQFF. CDR3 in DNA: TGTGCCAGCAGCTCTCCCGGGACTAGCGGGATACTAAGGCAGTTCTTC.

In this sample, this clonotype turned up many times. This chain uses TRBV10-3 with TRBJ1-1; TRBD1 aligns across 7 bases. The CDR3 totals 14 residues. The germline V gene has CDR1 ENHRY and CDR2 SYGVKD. V lost 7 bases and J lost 7; bases outside the gene matches: 12. CDR3: CAITGESRGHEAFF. CDR3 DNA: TGTGCCATCACGGGGGAAAGTAGGGGGCATGAAGCTTTCTTT.

This clonotype has more than one count but fewer than ten. An end of the junction differs from the germline gene, which may be a read error. The chain uses TRBV6-1 and TRBJ1-5; perhaps TRBD1 as D (5 bases). The CDR3 covers 13 residues. Germline CDR1 reads MNHNS; CDR2 reads SASEGT. The CDR3 reads CASSPWGNKPQHF. The CDR3, as DNA: TGTGCCAGCAGTCCTTGGGGCAATAAGCCCCAGCATTTT.

This clonotype was counted ten times or more. The V gene is TRBV7-9, the J gene TRBJ1-5; maybe TRBD1 (5 bases). Germline V gene sequence: CDR1 SEHNR, CDR2 FQNEAQ (reference sequence). Trimming took off 1 base at V and 7 bases at J, with 11 bases between the two ends. The CDR3 loop spans 14 amino acids. In DNA, the CDR3 is TGTGCCAGCAGCTTAGTGGGACGAGGACAGCCCCAGCATTTT. Translated: CASSLVGRGQPQHF.

At least ten counts were recorded for this clonotype. This chain joins TRBV7-8 and TRBJ1-5; a possible D gene is TRBD1 (5 bases). The CDR3 contains 14 residues. CDR1 is SGHVS and CDR2 is FQNEAQ in the germline V gene. Between the trimmed V and J ends, which lost 5 bases and 2 bases, there was a span of 10 bases. CDR3: CASSRQGGNQPQHF. In DNA form, the CDR3 reads TGTGCCAGCAGCCGCCAGGGAGGCAATCAGCCCCAGCATTTT.

This clonotype was seen ten or more times. The V call is TRBV12-3 or TRBV12-4, the J call TRBJ1-1; D not resolved. The CDR3 extends over 13 amino acids. V shed 3 bases and J shed 2 bases, with 7 bases lying between them. This CDR3 is CASSFGRNTEAFF. The CDR3 coding sequence is TGTGCCAGCAGTTTTGGGAGAAACACTGAAGCTTTCTTT.

This clonotype was picked up a small number of times. CDR3 DNA sequence: TGCGCCAGCAGCCTGGAGGGTGCGTTAGAGACCCAGTACTTC. It yields the protein CASSLEGALETQYF. The chain carries TRBV5-1 and TRBJ2-5; D possibly corresponds to TRBD2 (6 bases). V was clipped by 4 bases and J by 4 bases, with 14 bases between them. The V gene's germline CDR1 is SGHRS and CDR2 YFSETQ. The CDR3 is made up of 14 amino acids.

This clonotype was seen many times. The genes are TRBV6-1 and TRBJ1-1, with TRBD1 as a possible D gene (5 bases). The CDR3 length is 13 residues. With 7 bases removed from V and 4 bases from J, the gap between germline ends came to 13 bases. Germline V CDR1 and CDR2: MNHNS, SASEGT. The CDR3 here is CASILGGGTEAFF. The CDR3 coding sequence is TGTGCCAGCATTCTGGGGGGGGGCACTGAAGCTTTCTTT.

This clonotype was picked up many times. This sequence joins TRBV11-2 and TRBJ2-3, with D perhaps matching TRBD1 (5 bases). V was cut by 5 bases and J by 6 bases, with 12 bases left in between. Germline loops: CDR1 SGHAT, CDR2 FQNNGV. This CDR3 comprises 13 residues. CDR3 loop: CASSAGHPDTQYF. CDR3 coding DNA: TGTGCCAGCAGCGCCGGACACCCCGATACGCAGTATTTT.

Ten or more counts support this clonotype. The rearrangement joins TRBV5-6 to TRBJ2-7, with 8 bases identical to TRBD1. The CDR3 totals 15 residues. Germline lookup yields CDR1 SGHDT and CDR2 YYEEEE. The J segment lost 4 bases and the V segment lost 4 bases, leaving 10 bases of the junction unmatched. CDR3 in DNA: TGTGCCAGCAGCCGCGACAGGGGTGGAGGGTACGAGCAGTACTTC. This sequence encodes CASSRDRGGGYEQYF.